This record covers a single TCR beta chain. It has no known antigen specificity. The input lacks base qualities; no much larger clone sits a single base away. Using the deep immunoSEQ assay, multiplex PCR amplified TCR CDR3 regions from genomic DNA. Extracted genomic DNA from each cell subset was distributed evenly across all wells of several immunoSEQ 96-well plates, and each plate was treated as a replicate. For sorted subsets, roughly 200 ng of genomic DNA, equivalent to 25,000 to 30,000 T cell genomes, went into each replicate PCR. The purified libraries were quantified using a Qubit 3.0 fluorometer, sized with a Bioanalyzer 2100, and then quantified again using the KAPA Library Quantification kit. A separate single-read 150-cycle Illumina NextSeq 550 flow cell was used to sequence each immunoSEQ 96-well plate. Concerning the study's data processing: The immunoSEQ output contained only junctional sequences without quality scores, so filtering could not match that applied to full-length reads. To assign V/J genes and CDR3, sequences were annotated against IMGT germline references using PyIR, a Python wrapper for IgBLAST v1.9. Any read was removed if the V/J assignment was weak (E-value above 1e-6), the CDR3 was missing, or the read contained stop codons, out-of-frame junctions, or ambiguous translated residues. A V3J clonotype was defined by an identical inferred V gene, J gene, and CDR3 amino acid sequence. To compute the percentage overlap between repertoires, the number of shared unique clonotypes was divided by the size of the smaller repertoire. RTK rarefaction, the Chao1 estimator, and Recon v2.1 estimates of unobserved clonotypes were used to assess repertoire richness. OLGA was used to compute generation probabilities for all TCRbeta clonotypes that the gDNA method yielded from a handful of donors. TCRdb retrieved this table from immuneACCESS and kept in-frame rearrangements only. Not all clones are present; in checked studies, unresolved V genes account for under half, and no reason is known for the remainder. V, J and clone size are those of that table, while D and trimming were read from the DNA. The sample data list fewer than 1.6 million clones, and approximately 98.5% of these were observed just once. 0.36% of the sample is taken by the ten largest.

This record comes from a study of shared clonotypes between healthy human individuals (dated by TCRdb to 2018 to 2021). Describing the broader study: The cohort comprised a couple of women and a few men aged 18 to 49 years. For each donor, CD4 naive and CD4 memory were each run on three plates, CD8 naive on two plates, and CD8 memory on one plate. The study deeply sequenced blood TCR repertoires of about five healthy adults to estimate repertoire size and the extent of clonotype sharing between individuals. To increase sequencing depth and limit assay-specific biases, different laboratories used diverse techniques to prepare libraries and sequence TCR repertoires. Each donor's leukapheresis produced roughly between about 0.8 and 8.9 billion PBMCs.

Study-level results and caveats: Even with the large sequencing depth, rarefaction of the sorted-subset datasets indicated that sequencing was incomplete. Because the study included a small number of donors, the genetic and exposure-history diversity represented was limited. Pairwise subsampling indicated that sequencing depth was expected to affect the degree of clonotype sharing among donors. Estimated clonotype richness was generally larger for naive than for memory subsets. Higher generation probabilities were observed for clonotypes shared by all four sorted-subset donors than for non-shared clonotypes. Only blood was sampled, and tissue TCR repertoires likely differ from those in blood. Across a handful of donors, around 5.4% of naive CD4, approximately 3.6% of naive CD8, about 2.3% of memory CD4, and 0.3% to 0.45% of memory CD8 clonotypes were shared.

Donors were healthy HIV-negative adults with no recently reported acute infections or vaccinations. Only Caucasian adults living in Nashville, Tennessee, USA were represented among the donors. CD4+ T cells were enriched by magnetic negative selection; naive cells were then positively selected on CD45RA, and the negative fraction formed the memory subset. After blood collection by leukapheresis, PBMCs were isolated using Ficoll-Histopaque density gradient centrifugation and then cryopreserved in the vapor phase of liquid nitrogen. Analytical flow cytometry was used to check the purity and quantity of every magnetically sorted T cell population. Each sorted fraction had its genomic DNA isolated and then quantified by UV absorbance on a Nanodrop 2000c. As encoded in the germline V gene, CDR1 is KGHSH while CDR2 is LQKENI. The CDR3 runs 17 amino acids, cysteine and phenylalanine included. Only the CDR3 part of the read is kept: 51 bases, read in frame from the first base. V and J are trimmed by 6 bases and 1 base, and the gene matches miss 11 bases of the junction.

The receptor was isolated from a man aged 30-40 years in good health. The V and J segments used are TRBV18 and TRBJ1-3; 8 central bases correspond to TRBD1. The sequenced material came from naive CD4+ T cells sorted from blood. The sample's cell subset or site label is to be understood as: CD45RA+ positively selected. The base sequence is TGTGCCAGCTCCCCCCCGCGGACAGGGTCGTCTGGAAACACCATATATTTT. Its protein reads: CASSPPRTGSSGNTIYF.